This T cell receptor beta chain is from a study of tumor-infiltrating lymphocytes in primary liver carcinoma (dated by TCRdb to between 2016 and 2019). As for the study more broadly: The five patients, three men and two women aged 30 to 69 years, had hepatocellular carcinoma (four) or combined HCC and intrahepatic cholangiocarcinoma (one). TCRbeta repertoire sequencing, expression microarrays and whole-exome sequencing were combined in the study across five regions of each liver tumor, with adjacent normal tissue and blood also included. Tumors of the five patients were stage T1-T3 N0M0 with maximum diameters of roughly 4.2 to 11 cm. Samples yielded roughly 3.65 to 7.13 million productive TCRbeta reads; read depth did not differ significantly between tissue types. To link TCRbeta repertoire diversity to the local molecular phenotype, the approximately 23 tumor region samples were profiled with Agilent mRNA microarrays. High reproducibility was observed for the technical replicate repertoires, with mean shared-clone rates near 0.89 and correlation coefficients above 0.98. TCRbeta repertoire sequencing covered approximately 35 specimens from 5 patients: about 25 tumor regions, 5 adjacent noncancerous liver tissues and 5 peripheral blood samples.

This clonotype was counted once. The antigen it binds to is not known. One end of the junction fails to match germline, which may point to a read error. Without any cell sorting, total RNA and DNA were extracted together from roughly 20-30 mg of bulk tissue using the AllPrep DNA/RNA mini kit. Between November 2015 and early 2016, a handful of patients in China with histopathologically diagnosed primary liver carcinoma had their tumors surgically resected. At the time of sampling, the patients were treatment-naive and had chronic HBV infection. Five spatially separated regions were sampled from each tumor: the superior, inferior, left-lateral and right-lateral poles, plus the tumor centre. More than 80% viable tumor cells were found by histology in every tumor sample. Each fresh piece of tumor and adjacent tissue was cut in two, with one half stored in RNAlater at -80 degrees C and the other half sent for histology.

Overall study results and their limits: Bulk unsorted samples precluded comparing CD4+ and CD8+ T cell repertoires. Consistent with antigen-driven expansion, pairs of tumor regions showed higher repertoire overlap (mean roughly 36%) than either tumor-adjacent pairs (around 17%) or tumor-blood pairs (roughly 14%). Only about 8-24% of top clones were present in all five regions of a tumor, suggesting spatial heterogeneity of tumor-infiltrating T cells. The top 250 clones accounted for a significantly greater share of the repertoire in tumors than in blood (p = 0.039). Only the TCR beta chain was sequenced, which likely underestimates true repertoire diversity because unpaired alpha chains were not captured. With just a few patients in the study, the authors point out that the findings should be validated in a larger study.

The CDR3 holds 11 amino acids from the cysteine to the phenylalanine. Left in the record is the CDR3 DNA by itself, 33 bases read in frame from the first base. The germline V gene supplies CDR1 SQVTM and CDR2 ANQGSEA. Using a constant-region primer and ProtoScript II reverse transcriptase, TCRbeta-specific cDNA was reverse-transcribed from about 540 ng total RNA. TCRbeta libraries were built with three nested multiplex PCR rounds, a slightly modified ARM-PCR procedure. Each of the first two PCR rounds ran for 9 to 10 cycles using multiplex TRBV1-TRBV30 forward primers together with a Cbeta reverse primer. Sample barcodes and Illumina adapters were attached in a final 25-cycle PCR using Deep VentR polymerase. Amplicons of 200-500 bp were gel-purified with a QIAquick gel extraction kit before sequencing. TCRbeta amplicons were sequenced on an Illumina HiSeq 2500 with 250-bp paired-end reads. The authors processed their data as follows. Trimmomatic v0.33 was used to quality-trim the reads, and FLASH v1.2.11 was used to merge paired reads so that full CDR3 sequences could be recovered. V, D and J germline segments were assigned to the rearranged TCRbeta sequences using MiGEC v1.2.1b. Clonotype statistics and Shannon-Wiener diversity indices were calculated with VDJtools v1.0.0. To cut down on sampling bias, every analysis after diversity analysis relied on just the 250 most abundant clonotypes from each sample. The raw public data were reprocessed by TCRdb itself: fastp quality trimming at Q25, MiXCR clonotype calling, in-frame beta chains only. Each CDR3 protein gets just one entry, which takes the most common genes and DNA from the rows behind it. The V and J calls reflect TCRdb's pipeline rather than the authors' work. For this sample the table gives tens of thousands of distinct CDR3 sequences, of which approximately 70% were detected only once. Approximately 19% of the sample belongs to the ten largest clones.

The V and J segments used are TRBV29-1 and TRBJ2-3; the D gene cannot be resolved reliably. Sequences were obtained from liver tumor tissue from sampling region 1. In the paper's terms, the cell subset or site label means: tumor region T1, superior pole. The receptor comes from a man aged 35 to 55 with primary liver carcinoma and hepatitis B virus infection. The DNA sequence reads TGCAGCATTGAAAACACAGATACACAGTATTTT. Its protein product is CSIENTDTQYF.